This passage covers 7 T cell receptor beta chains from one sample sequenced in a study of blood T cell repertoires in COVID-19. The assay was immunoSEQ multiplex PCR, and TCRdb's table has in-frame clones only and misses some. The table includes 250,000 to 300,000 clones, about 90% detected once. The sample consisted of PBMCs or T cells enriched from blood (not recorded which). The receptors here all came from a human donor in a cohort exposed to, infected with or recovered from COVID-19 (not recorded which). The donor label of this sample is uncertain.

The CDR3 loop reads CASSIGERLVPQYF. CDR3 nucleotides: TGTGCCAGTAGTATAGGGGAGCGTTTAGTGCCCCAGTACTTC. The genes are TRBV19 and TRBJ2-4; D is perhaps TRBD2 (5 bases). The germline CDR1 and CDR2 sequences are LNHDA and SQIVND (reference sequence). The CDR3 totals 14 residues. Trimming stripped 1 base from V and 13 bases from J, with 17 bases between.

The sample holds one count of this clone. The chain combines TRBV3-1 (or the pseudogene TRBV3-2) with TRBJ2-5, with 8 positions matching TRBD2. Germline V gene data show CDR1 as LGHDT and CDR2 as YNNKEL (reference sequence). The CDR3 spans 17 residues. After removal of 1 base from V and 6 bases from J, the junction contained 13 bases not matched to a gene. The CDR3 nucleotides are TGTGCCAGCAGCCAAGGCCCAGCGGGGGCCGGTGGGCAGACCCAGTACTTC. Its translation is CASSQGPAGAGGQTQYF.

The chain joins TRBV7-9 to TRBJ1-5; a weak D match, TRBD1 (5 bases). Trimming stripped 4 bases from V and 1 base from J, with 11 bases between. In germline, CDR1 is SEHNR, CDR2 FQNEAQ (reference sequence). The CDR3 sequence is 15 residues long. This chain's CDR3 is CASSSGVRSNQPQHF. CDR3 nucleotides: TGTGCCAGCAGCTCGGGGGTGAGGAGCAATCAGCCCCAGCATTTT.

CDR3 DNA: TGCGCCAGCAGCCACCACTTAAGGGACAGGATTGTTGGGGATGGCTACACCTTC. Its protein is CASSHHLRDRIVGDGYTF. This rearrangement joins TRBV4-1 to TRBJ1-2; 8 bases match TRBD1. Germline-derived CDR1 and CDR2 are MGHRA and YSYEKL. The CDR3 loop spans 18 amino acids. V lost 3 bases and J lost 6; bases outside the gene matches: 18.

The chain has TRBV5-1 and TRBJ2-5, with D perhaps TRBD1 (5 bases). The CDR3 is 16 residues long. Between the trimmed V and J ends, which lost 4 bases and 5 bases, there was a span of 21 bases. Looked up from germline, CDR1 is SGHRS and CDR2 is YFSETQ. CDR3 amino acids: CASSPQMGPSGETQYF. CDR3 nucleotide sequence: TGCGCCAGCAGCCCTCAAATGGGGCCCTCCGGGGAGACCCAGTACTTC.

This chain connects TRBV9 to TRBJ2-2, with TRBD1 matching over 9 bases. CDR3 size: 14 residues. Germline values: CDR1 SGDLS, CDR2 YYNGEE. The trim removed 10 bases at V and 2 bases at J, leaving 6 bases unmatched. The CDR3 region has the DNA TGTGCCGGGGGGACAGGGTCCAACACCGGGGAGCTGTTTTTT. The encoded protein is CAGGTGSNTGELFF.

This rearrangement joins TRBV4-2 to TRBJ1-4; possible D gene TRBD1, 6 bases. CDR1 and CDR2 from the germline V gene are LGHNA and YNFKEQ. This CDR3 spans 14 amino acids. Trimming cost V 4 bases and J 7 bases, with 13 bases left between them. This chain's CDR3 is CASSPRTVFEKLFF. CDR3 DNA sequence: TGTGCCAGCAGCCCCCGGACAGTATTTGAAAAACTGTTTTTT.